These T cell receptor beta chains were read from a single sample in a study of human thymus T cells. Repertoires were generated with immunoSEQ multiplex PCR, while TCRdb's copy carries only in-frame clones and drops some. The profile shows some 120,000 clones, just under 95% of them singletons. What was sequenced was thymus tissue. The receptor set was obtained from a boy younger than two with a congenital heart defect but otherwise immunologically healthy. The CDR3 runs from the conserved cysteine through the conserved F or W. The order of the fields is D gene, J gene, clone size, V gene, CDR3 DNA, CDR3 protein. The D gene is left open where the match is weak. Expanded clones are given a class, and other clones once, few, many or no size at all.

D gene: TRBD1
J gene: TRBJ1-5
clone size: once
V gene: TRBV28
CDR3 DNA: TGTGCCAGCAGCCAGACAGGGATCAATCAGCCCCAGCATTTT
CDR3 protein: CASSQTGINQPQHF

D gene: NA
J gene: TRBJ2-7
clone size: once
V gene: TRBV7-9
CDR3 DNA: TGTGCCAGCGCTTTCGGTTCCGGCCCCCTTGACGAGCAGTACTTC
CDR3 protein: CASAFGSGPLDEQYF

D gene: TRBD2
J gene: TRBJ2-1
clone size: NA
V gene: TRBV28
CDR3 DNA: TGTGCCAGCAGTTGCGACCCTAGCGGGGGGACCAATGAGCAGTTCTTC
CDR3 protein: CASSCDPSGGTNEQFF

D gene: NA
J gene: TRBJ2-7
clone size: NA
V gene: TRBV4-3
CDR3 DNA: TGCGCCAGCAGCCAAGACGTTCGGACAGTACAATCCTACGAGCAGTACTTC
CDR3 protein: CASSQDVRTVQSYEQYF

D gene: TRBD1
J gene: TRBJ1-5
clone size: NA
V gene: TRBV4-1
CDR3 DNA: TGCGCCAGCAGCCATGAGACAGGGGGTAGCAATCAGCCCCAGCATTTT
CDR3 protein: CASSHETGGSNQPQHF

D gene: NA
J gene: TRBJ2-1
clone size: NA
V gene: TRBV30
CDR3 DNA: TGTGCCTGGAGTAGAGGGGGCAATGAGCAGTTCTTC
CDR3 protein: CAWSRGGNEQFF

D gene: NA
J gene: TRBJ1-1
clone size: NA
V gene: TRBV6-5
CDR3 DNA: TGTGCCAGCAGTTCCGCCACTGAAGCTTTCTTT
CDR3 protein: CASSSATEAFF

D gene: TRBD1
J gene: TRBJ1-2
clone size: NA
V gene: TRBV6-5
CDR3 DNA: TGTGCCAGCAGTTACCCCGGACAGGGGGGTCGCTACACCTTC
CDR3 protein: CASSYPGQGGRYTF

D gene: NA
J gene: TRBJ2-1
clone size: NA
V gene: TRBV4-3
CDR3 DNA: TGCGCCAGCAGCCGGCAGCACGGAATACCCGACAATGAGCAGTTCTTC
CDR3 protein: CASSRQHGIPDNEQFF

D gene: TRBD1
J gene: TRBJ1-2
clone size: NA
V gene: TRBV10-3
CDR3 DNA: TGTGCCATCAGTGAGCCCGGGACAGGTCAAGCTAACTATGGCTACACCTTC
CDR3 protein: CAISEPGTGQANYGYTF

D gene: TRBD2
J gene: TRBJ2-1
clone size: NA
V gene: TRBV6-5
CDR3 DNA: TGTGCCAGCAGAGAGCGGGGGGCACGCCCCAATGAGCAGTTCTTC
CDR3 protein: CASRERGARPNEQFF

D gene: NA
J gene: TRBJ1-2
clone size: NA
V gene: TRBV13
CDR3 DNA: TGTGCCAGCAGCTTAAGGACTTCCCCCTATGGCTACACCTTC
CDR3 protein: CASSLRTSPYGYTF

D gene: NA
J gene: TRBJ1-6
clone size: NA
V gene: TRBV7-2
CDR3 DNA: TGTGCCAGCAGCGTAACCGGGGCCTATAATTCACCCCTCCACTTT
CDR3 protein: CASSVTGAYNSPLHF

D gene: NA
J gene: TRBJ2-7
clone size: NA
V gene: TRBV10-3
CDR3 DNA: TGTGCCATCAGTGAGTCAAACCTAGACGGACCCTACGAGCAGTACTTC
CDR3 protein: CAISESNLDGPYEQYF

D gene: NA
J gene: TRBJ1-1
clone size: NA
V gene: TRBV6-5
CDR3 DNA: TGTGCCAGCAGCAACAGGGTAAAGAACACTGAAGCTTTCTTT
CDR3 protein: CASSNRVKNTEAFF

D gene: NA
J gene: TRBJ2-7
clone size: NA
V gene: TRBV4-1
CDR3 DNA: TGCGCCAGCAGCCAAGGGGGGCTTTTCTACGAGCAGTACTTC
CDR3 protein: CASSQGGLFYEQYF

D gene: TRBD2
J gene: TRBJ2-7
clone size: NA
V gene: TRBV10-2
CDR3 DNA: TGCGCCAGCAGTTGGACTAGCGGGGGTTACGAGCAGTACTTC
CDR3 protein: CASSWTSGGYEQYF

D gene: TRBD2
J gene: TRBJ2-3
clone size: NA
V gene: TRBV5-1
CDR3 DNA: TGCGCCAGCAGCTACAACCTTGTGAGCGGGGGGGCCGATACGCAGTATTTT
CDR3 protein: CASSYNLVSGGADTQYF

D gene: NA
J gene: TRBJ1-1
clone size: NA
V gene: TRBV7-9
CDR3 DNA: TGTGCCAGCAGCCCCCGGGGGGTTCAGACTGAAGCTTTCTTT
CDR3 protein: CASSPRGVQTEAFF

D gene: NA
J gene: TRBJ2-1
clone size: NA
V gene: TRBV7-9
CDR3 DNA: TGTGCCAGCAGCTTGGGGCTACCCAGTGAGCAGTTCTTC
CDR3 protein: CASSLGLPSEQFF

D gene: TRBD1
J gene: TRBJ1-4
clone size: NA
V gene: TRBV5-6
CDR3 DNA: TGTGCCAGCAGCTCAGACAGGGGGCAAGGAATTTTT
CDR3 protein: CASSSDRGQGIF

D gene: TRBD1
J gene: TRBJ2-5
clone size: NA
V gene: TRBV19
CDR3 DNA: TGTGCCAGTAGTTTGGGACAGTCCTGGGAGACCCAGTACTTC
CDR3 protein: CASSLGQSWETQYF

D gene: NA
J gene: TRBJ1-3
clone size: NA
V gene: TRBV5-4
CDR3 DNA: TGTGCCAGCAGCTTGGAAGGGGTCTCTGGAAACACCATATATTTT
CDR3 protein: CASSLEGVSGNTIYF

D gene: NA
J gene: TRBJ1-6
clone size: NA
V gene: TRBV2
CDR3 DNA: TGTGCCAGCAGTGGTCTCGGAAGCTCCCTTTATAATTCACCCCTCCACTTT
CDR3 protein: CASSGLGSSLYNSPLHF

D gene: NA
J gene: TRBJ1-5
clone size: NA
V gene: TRBV4-3
CDR3 DNA: TGCGCCAGCAGCCAAGAACTTAACCCTTATAGCAATCAGCCCCAGCATTTT
CDR3 protein: CASSQELNPYSNQPQHF

D gene: TRBD2
J gene: TRBJ2-7
clone size: NA
V gene: TRBV7-2
CDR3 DNA: TGTGCCAGCAGCTCGCGAACTAGCGGGGGCCCTACCTCCTACGAGCAGTACTTC
CDR3 protein: CASSSRTSGGPTSYEQYF

D gene: NA
J gene: TRBJ2-5
clone size: once
V gene: TRBV5-1
CDR3 DNA: TGCGCCAGCAGCTCGTCACAAGAGACCCAGTACTTC
CDR3 protein: CASSSSQETQYF

D gene: NA
J gene: TRBJ1-6
clone size: once
V gene: TRBV4-2
CDR3 DNA: TGTGCCAGCAGCCAAGGGAGGGACGGATATAATTCACCCCTCCACTTT
CDR3 protein: CASSQGRDGYNSPLHF

D gene: TRBD2
J gene: TRBJ2-3
clone size: NA
V gene: TRBV18
CDR3 DNA: TGTGCCAGCTCACCACCGTGGACTAGCGGGGACACAGATACGCAGTATTTT
CDR3 protein: CASSPPWTSGDTDTQYF

D gene: TRBD1
J gene: TRBJ1-2
clone size: NA
V gene: TRBV27
CDR3 DNA: TGTGCCAGCAGCGCGACAGGGGGCGGCGATGGCTACACCTTC
CDR3 protein: CASSATGGGDGYTF

D gene: NA
J gene: TRBJ1-6
clone size: NA
V gene: TRBV19
CDR3 DNA: TGTGCCACTACGGGGGCGGAGGGATCACCCCTCCACTTT
CDR3 protein: CATTGAEGSPLHF

D gene: TRBD1
J gene: TRBJ1-2
clone size: NA
V gene: TRBV28
CDR3 DNA: TGTGCCAGCAGGTCCTCCGGGACAGAGTATAGGATACAGAACTATGGCTACACCTTC
CDR3 protein: CASRSSGTEYRIQNYGYTF

D gene: NA
J gene: TRBJ1-2
clone size: NA
V gene: TRBV6-1
CDR3 DNA: TGTGCCAGCAGTCCCCGTCCAACTTTTAACTATGGCTACACCTTC
CDR3 protein: CASSPRPTFNYGYTF

D gene: NA
J gene: TRBJ1-1
clone size: NA
V gene: TRBV10-3
CDR3 DNA: TGTGCCACCAGGGTTGACAGCCCCCCGAACACTGAAGCTTTCTTT
CDR3 protein: CATRVDSPPNTEAFF

D gene: NA
J gene: TRBJ2-6
clone size: NA
V gene: TRBV2
CDR3 DNA: TGTGCCAGCAGTGTGTCCGGGGTTACTGGGGCCAACGTCCTGACTTTC
CDR3 protein: CASSVSGVTGANVLTF

D gene: TRBD1
J gene: TRBJ2-7
clone size: NA
V gene: TRBV28
CDR3 DNA: TGTGCCAGCACCCCTTTGAGGGGGCAGGTCTACGAGCAGTACTTC
CDR3 protein: CASTPLRGQVYEQYF

D gene: NA
J gene: TRBJ1-4
clone size: NA
V gene: TRBV21-1
CDR3 DNA: TGTGCCAGCAGCCCGGCAGCAACTAATGAAAAACTGTTTTTT
CDR3 protein: CASSPAATNEKLFF

D gene: NA
J gene: TRBJ1-5
clone size: NA
V gene: TRBV28
CDR3 DNA: TGTGCCAGCAGTTTAAACGAGGTAGGAGGGAGTCAGCCCCAGCATTTT
CDR3 protein: CASSLNEVGGSQPQHF

D gene: NA
J gene: TRBJ2-7
clone size: NA
V gene: TRBV4-2
CDR3 DNA: TGTGCCAGCAGCCAAGGGGTGGAGGGTGGCTCCTACGAGCAGTACTTC
CDR3 protein: CASSQGVEGGSYEQYF

D gene: NA
J gene: TRBJ2-7
clone size: NA
V gene: TRBV4-1
CDR3 DNA: TGCGCCAGCAGCCAAGATGGGTTCAAGGGACCCCCCGGGCACGAGCAGTACTTC
CDR3 protein: CASSQDGFKGPPGHEQYF

D gene: NA
J gene: TRBJ2-7
clone size: NA
V gene: TRBV7-3
CDR3 DNA: TGCGCCAGCAGCCAAGAGTGGGGTCCCGAGCAGTACTTC
CDR3 protein: CASSQEWGPEQYF

D gene: NA
J gene: TRBJ2-7
clone size: NA
V gene: TRBV6-5
CDR3 DNA: TGTGCCAGCAGTTATTCTTTAACGACCTACGAGCAGTACTTC
CDR3 protein: CASSYSLTTYEQYF

D gene: NA
J gene: TRBJ2-1
clone size: NA
V gene: TRBV25-1
CDR3 DNA: TGTGCCAGCAGCGACGGGGCCCGAGAAAGGAATGAGCAGTTCTTC
CDR3 protein: CASSDGARERNEQFF

D gene: NA
J gene: TRBJ1-3
clone size: NA
V gene: TRBV7-2
CDR3 DNA: TGTGCCAGCAGCTATAGTCCCCCGCCAGTCCGGCGAAACACCATATATTTT
CDR3 protein: CASSYSPPPVRRNTIYF

D gene: TRBD2
J gene: TRBJ2-7
clone size: once
V gene: TRBV5-6
CDR3 DNA: TGTGCCAGCAGCTTGACAGCGGGGGACTTCTACGAGCAGTACTTC
CDR3 protein: CASSLTAGDFYEQYF

D gene: NA
J gene: TRBJ1-5
clone size: once
V gene: TRBV15
CDR3 DNA: TGTGCCACCAGCCCCGCGGCGAGGGAGCCCCAGCATTTT
CDR3 protein: CATSPAAREPQHF

D gene: NA
J gene: TRBJ2-1
clone size: NA
V gene: TRBV5-4
CDR3 DNA: TGTGCCAGCAGCATTGCTCGGGGGAACTACAATGAGCAGTTCTTC
CDR3 protein: CASSIARGNYNEQFF

D gene: NA
J gene: TRBJ1-1
clone size: NA
V gene: TRBV28
CDR3 DNA: TGTGCCAGCAGTTGCGGGTCTTCGGTTTGTGAGTGGACACCCAACACTGAAGCTTTCTTT
CDR3 protein: CASSCGSSVCEWTPNTEAFF

D gene: TRBD1
J gene: TRBJ2-1
clone size: NA
V gene: TRBV2
CDR3 DNA: TGTGCCAGCAGTGAGGGGACAGGGCTGAATGAGCAGTTCTTC
CDR3 protein: CASSEGTGLNEQFF

D gene: TRBD1
J gene: TRBJ1-4
clone size: NA
V gene: TRBV19
CDR3 DNA: TGTGCCAGTAGTATCCCGGGACAGGGGGCGAAAAAACTGTTTTTT
CDR3 protein: CASSIPGQGAKKLFF

D gene: NA
J gene: TRBJ1-1
clone size: NA
V gene: TRBV5-1
CDR3 DNA: TGCGCCAGCAGCTCCCGAAGACCTGGTCGGGGTGAGGACACTGAAGCTTTCTTT
CDR3 protein: CASSSRRPGRGEDTEAFF

D gene: NA
J gene: TRBJ2-7
clone size: NA
V gene: TRBV9
CDR3 DNA: TGTGCCAGCAGCGGATGGGGCCAGGGCGAGCAGTACTTC
CDR3 protein: CASSGWGQGEQYF

D gene: NA
J gene: TRBJ1-2
clone size: NA
V gene: TRBV6-7
CDR3 DNA: TGTGCCAGCAGTTCGGAAGAATATGGCTACACCTTC
CDR3 protein: CASSSEEYGYTF

D gene: NA
J gene: TRBJ1-3
clone size: NA
V gene: TRBV30
CDR3 DNA: TGTGCCTGGAGTCCCAGGGAGACCTTGATTTCCTCTGGAAACACCATATATTTT
CDR3 protein: CAWSPRETLISSGNTIYF

D gene: TRBD2
J gene: TRBJ2-1
clone size: NA
V gene: TRBV11-3
CDR3 DNA: TGTGCCAGCGGTCTAGCGGGGATTGAGCAGTTCTTC
CDR3 protein: CASGLAGIEQFF

D gene: NA
J gene: TRBJ2-5
clone size: NA
V gene: TRBV4-3
CDR3 DNA: TGCGCCAGCAGCCAAGATAGCGATCCGGGGAGAGGGGAGACCCAGTACTTC
CDR3 protein: CASSQDSDPGRGETQYF

D gene: NA
J gene: TRBJ2-2
clone size: NA
V gene: TRBV5-1
CDR3 DNA: TGCGCCAGCAGCTGGCGAGCGGATTCGAACACCGGGGAGCTGTTTTTT
CDR3 protein: CASSWRADSNTGELFF